This T cell receptor (beta chain) derives from a study of blood T cell repertoires in COVID-19. At the level of the study: From the United States, Italy and Spain came samples of acute and convalescent COVID-19. T cells, B-cell-depleted T cells, or PBMCs provided the cDNA or gDNA that served as material.

Per the original methods: Amplification of reference gene primers provided the estimated nucleated cell counts. The data were produced by immunoSEQ multiplex PCR, yet TCRdb's version contains in-frame clones alone and is incomplete. V, J and clone size derive from that table, while D and trimming were established from the DNA sequence. The table shows roughly 260,000 clones, with roughly nine tenths occurring only once. The origin of this receptor is a man in his fifties or sixties who had recovered from COVID-19. The specimen sequenced was peripheral blood.

The CDR3 protein is CASSLWGGEQETQYF. The CDR3 DNA is TGTGCCAGCAGCTTATGGGGGGGAGAGCAAGAGACCCAGTACTTC. The rearrangement uses TRBV7-9 and TRBJ2-5, with TRBD2 matching 7 bases. With V trimmed by 2 bases and J by 2 bases, 5 bases remained unmatched. This CDR3 has 15 residues. The germline V gene has CDR1 SEHNR and CDR2 FQNEAQ (reference sequence).